Below, 4 T cell receptor beta chains from the same sample are listed, as sequenced in a study of regulatory T cells in long-lasting Graves disease. According to the study, TCR beta libraries were built with iRepertoire HTBI primers and CDR3-region Arm-PCR. TCRdb re-called the multiplex PCR reads with MiXCR, one entry per CDR3 protein. The sample has 400,000 to 500,000 distinct CDR3 sequences; 20% to 25% are singletons. Time point specified: persistent/refractory GD, antithyroid drugs over 5 years with positive TRAb. PBMC RNA served as the TCR library source. The specimen was peripheral blood mononuclear cells (PBMCs), collected when the disease was refractory, from a patient treated with antithyroid drugs. The source is a female donor with Graves disease.

This clonotype was detected only a few times. This chain uses TRBV10-3 with TRBJ2-7; a possible D gene is TRBD2 (5 bases). This CDR3 has 12 amino acids. V gave up 4 bases and J gave up 4 bases, with 8 bases separating them. Germline CDR1 is ENHRY and CDR2 is SYGVKD. CDR3 residues: CAISVEGYEQYF. The DNA for the CDR3 is TGTGCCATCAGTGTTGAGGGATACGAGCAGTACTTC.

This clonotype has at least ten counts. The V call is TRBV28, the J call TRBJ2-7; D is perhaps TRBD1 or TRBD2 (5 bases each). Trimming pared 7 bases from V and 2 bases from J, leaving 12 bases between. The CDR3 runs 13 residues. Germline lookup yields CDR1 MDHEN and CDR2 SYDVKM. CDR3 protein: CASTRDRAYEQYF. In DNA, the CDR3 is TGTGCCAGCACCAGGGACCGAGCCTACGAGCAGTACTTC.

This clonotype was detected many times. The V gene is TRBV7-2, the J gene TRBJ1-5; 7 positions match TRBD1. With 2 bases clipped from V and 5 bases from J, the junction kept 3 bases outside the gene matches. The CDR3 spans 14 residues. CDR1 and CDR2 (germline): SGHTA, FQGNSA. CDR3 coding DNA: TGTGCCAGCAGCTTAAGACAGGGTGATCAGCCCCAGCATTTT. Translating it yields CASSLRQGDQPQHF.

In its sample, this clonotype was seen a few times. The genes are TRBV14 and TRBJ2-7, with 8 bases fitting TRBD2. Germline CDR1 and CDR2: SGHDN and FVKESK. The CDR3 runs to 16 residues. With 1 base clipped from V and 3 bases from J, the junction kept 8 bases outside the gene matches. CDR3 protein: CASSQVMAGGLYEQYF. CDR3 bases: TGTGCCAGCAGCCAAGTCATGGCGGGGGGACTCTACGAGCAGTACTTC.